In this sample, the clone carrying this T cell receptor beta chain turned up once. The target antigen is unknown. This entry comes from a study of OX40 agonist ivuxolimab in advanced cancers. For the study at large: Given to patients was ivuxolimab, an agonistic anti-OX40 (CD134) antibody. Participants, 75% to 90% male, averaged roughly 60 years of age, ranging from 23 to 79. Three dose-escalation patients had partial responses: one with hepatocellular carcinoma and two with cutaneous melanoma. General study findings and limits: At 0.1 to 3.0 mg/kg, CD4+ and CD8+ blood T cells expanded clonally by week 6.

The table came from immunoSEQ multiplex PCR; TCRdb's copy has only in-frame clones and leaves some out. The sample holds more than 80,000 clones, 91% seen once. CDR3 length equals 16 residues. The V and J ends lost 0 bases and 2 bases respectively, with 11 bases between them. Germline V gene data show CDR1 as MRHNA and CDR2 as SNTAGT. The rearrangement joins TRBV6-4 to TRBJ2-1; D is uncertain. The TCR comes from an adult with an advanced solid tumor such as melanoma, head and neck, liver or kidney cancer. The sample was CD4+ or CD8+ T cells sorted from blood, taken in a trial of the OX40 agonist ivuxolimab. CDR3 DNA sequence: TGTGCCAGCAGTGACTCGAGCGACCCTACCTACAATGAGCAGTTCTTC. This translates into CASSDSSDPTYNEQFF.